A selection of T cell receptor beta chains follows, all from one sample in a study of T cells in Graves' hyperthyroidism and ophthalmopathy. In TCRdb, the multiplex PCR reads were re-called with MiXCR into one record per CDR3 protein. The table includes roughly 160,000 distinct CDR3 sequences, 8% to 9.5% detected once. Sequencing used blood. Receptors originate from a woman under 30 with Graves' hyperthyroidism that later progressed to Graves' ophthalmopathy. Each CDR3 is given with its conserved first and last residue. Fields, in order: CDR3 length, D gene, V gene, J gene, CDR3 protein. The D gene is left open where the match is weak.

>12|.|TRBV19|TRBJ1-1
CASRTGGTEAFF
>15|TRBD1|TRBV7-3|TRBJ2-2
CASRLGQGRTGELFF
>18|TRBD2|TRBV13|TRBJ2-7
CASSLPGRSKGGSYEQYF
>14|TRBD1|TRBV11-2|TRBJ2-5
CASSARTGQETQYF
>14|.|TRBV5-1|TRBJ1-2
CASSLREANYGYTF
>14|.|TRBV6-1|TRBJ1-1
CASSLDQAVAEAFF
>15|.|TRBV28|TRBJ1-3
CASSFGGSSGNTIYF
>14|.|TRBV18|TRBJ1-2
CASSPDQGHYGYTF
>14|TRBD1|TRBV6-1|TRBJ1-5
CASSPQGAGQPQHF
>10|.|TRBV6-1|TRBJ2-5
CASSQETQYF
>15|.|TRBV20-1|TRBJ1-1
CSAGMGDLVSTEAFF
>12|TRBD2|TRBV27|TRBJ2-1
CASSWTSGEQFF
>13|TRBD1|TRBV6-1|TRBJ1-1
CASSRTGVIEAFF
>14|.|TRBV6-2/TRBV6-3|TRBJ2-3
CASAWGHTTDTQYF
>15|TRBD1|TRBV9|TRBJ1-1
CASSVAGGVGTEAFF
>15|TRBD1|TRBV27|TRBJ2-2
CASRRQGARAGELFF
>13|.|TRBV20-1|TRBJ1-5
CSVTRSSNQPQHF
>17|TRBD2|TRBV5-1|TRBJ2-1
CASSFSSGGTSYNEQFF
>17|TRBD2|TRBV4-1|TRBJ2-3
CASSQKPSSGRLDTQYF
>14|TRBD1|TRBV20-1|TRBJ1-6
CSAGPGQGSSPLHF
>13|.|TRBV20-1|TRBJ1-5
CSAIVDPDQPQHF
>12|.|TRBV29-1|TRBJ1-4
CSVGRINEKLFF
>15|.|TRBV7-9|TRBJ1-2
CASSFSTGTSSGYTF
>14|.|TRBV7-6|TRBJ2-2
CASSVQTNTGELFF
>15|.|TRBV9|TRBJ2-1
CASSVHGSGNNEQFF
>18|TRBD2|TRBV6-2/TRBV6-3|TRBJ2-1
CASSYSASGRYTYNEQFF
>17|TRBD2|TRBV20-1|TRBJ2-2
CSARHQGGGASTGELFF
>15|TRBD1|TRBV6-5|TRBJ2-1
CASSYRGTGADEQFF
>15|TRBD1|TRBV6-1|TRBJ1-1
CASSYIPTGGPEAFF
>16|.|TRBV5-1|TRBJ2-5
CASSLQGTTDQETQYF
>16|TRBD1|TRBV7-8|TRBJ2-5
CASSLAPGGVQETQYF
>15|TRBD2|TRBV7-9|TRBJ2-5
CASSPSGSGQETQYF
>14|TRBD1|TRBV10-3|TRBJ1-1
CAISEGTGDTEAFF
>17|TRBD2|TRBV20-1|TRBJ2-5
CSARARTLAANQETQYF
>18|TRBD2|TRBV11-3|TRBJ2-2
CASSLETWGSGSTGELFF
>14|.|TRBV11-2|TRBJ2-7
CASSKTYNSYEQYF
>18|TRBD2|TRBV28|TRBJ2-5
CASSLSTRGGGAKETQYF
>16|TRBD2|TRBV7-2|TRBJ2-1
CASSISLAGGPSEQFF
>14|.|TRBV30|TRBJ1-2
CAWSVLGVNYGYTF
>15|.|TRBV7-9|TRBJ1-5
CASSSGRYSNQPQHF
>15|TRBD1|TRBV28|TRBJ2-2
CASSSEGQGGWELFF
>17|TRBD2|TRBV20-1|TRBJ2-5
CSAGVFRTSGPQETQYF
>13|.|TRBV30|TRBJ2-2
CAWSVTDTGELFF
>15|TRBD2|TRBV3-1|TRBJ2-5
CASSHTSGKGETQYF
>17|TRBD2|TRBV7-9|TRBJ2-1
CASSAPLSGGVYNEQFF
>15|.|TRBV5-4|TRBJ2-7
CASSPPGRSSYEQYF
>18|TRBD1|TRBV4-1|TRBJ1-1
CASSQGTGGLVWNTEAFF
>15|.|TRBV11-1|TRBJ2-7
CASSFFAGPSYEQYF
>15|.|TRBV30|TRBJ1-4
CAWSVSRVSNEKLFF
>15|TRBD1|TRBV11-2|TRBJ1-4
CASSSLGTGWEKLFF
>13|.|TRBV29-1|TRBJ2-7
CSASGGRDYEQYF
>15|TRBD1|TRBV5-1|TRBJ2-1
CASSYQGASSNEQFF
>16|TRBD1|TRBV4-1|TRBJ1-6
CASSPGQSSYNSPLHF
>14|.|TRBV11-2|TRBJ1-2
CASSLWGGVYGYTF
>11|.|TRBV6-1|TRBJ1-4
CASSYSEKLFF
>15|TRBD2|TRBV28|TRBJ2-3
CASYRTSGRIDTQYF